Listed below are T cell receptor beta chains from one sample, sequenced in a study of T cell responses to AZD1222 COVID-19 vaccine. Profiling relied on immunoSEQ multiplex PCR, and the TCRdb table lists in-frame clones only, not all of them. The sample yields some 200,000 clones, around 89% seen once. The specimen was peripheral blood, collected 28 days after the second AZD1222 dose. The receptors derive from an adult who received the AZD1222 COVID-19 vaccine. Both conserved end residues are part of each CDR3. A D gene is named only where the DNA matches it firmly. Clone size is stated in some rows and not others, as once, few, many or a class when expanded.

d_call: .; v_call: TRBV7-2; j_call: TRBJ2-7; clone_size: .; cdr3_aa: CASSLGADFIHEQYF; cdr3_nt: TGTGCCAGCAGCTTGGGGGCGGACTTCATCCACGAGCAGTACTTC
d_call: TRBD1; v_call: TRBV19; j_call: TRBJ2-1; clone_size: few; cdr3_aa: CASSIDRGYYNEQFF; cdr3_nt: TGTGCCAGTAGTATTGACAGGGGCTATTACAATGAGCAGTTCTTC
d_call: .; v_call: TRBV7-2; j_call: TRBJ1-2; clone_size: .; cdr3_aa: CASSLNAAGMWYGYTF; cdr3_nt: TGTGCCAGCAGCTTAAACGCGGCGGGGATGTGGTATGGCTACACCTTC
d_call: TRBD1; v_call: TRBV7-2; j_call: TRBJ1-5; clone_size: .; cdr3_aa: CASSLGGTDNQPQHF; cdr3_nt: TGTGCCAGCAGCTTAGGGGGGACAGACAATCAGCCCCAGCATTTT
d_call: TRBD1; v_call: TRBV29-1; j_call: TRBJ1-5; clone_size: .; cdr3_aa: CSVRGQGTQPQHF; cdr3_nt: TGCAGCGTGAGAGGACAGGGTACTCAGCCCCAGCATTTT
d_call: .; v_call: TRBV4-2; j_call: TRBJ2-1; clone_size: .; cdr3_aa: CASSQSLASQGYNEQFF; cdr3_nt: TGTGCCAGCAGCCAATCACTCGCGAGTCAGGGGTACAATGAGCAGTTCTTC
d_call: .; v_call: TRBV29-1; j_call: TRBJ2-4; clone_size: .; cdr3_aa: CSVMDRLAKNIQYF; cdr3_nt: TGCAGCGTAATGGACCGATTAGCCAAAAACATTCAGTACTTC
d_call: .; v_call: TRBV21-1; j_call: TRBJ2-3; clone_size: many; cdr3_aa: CASSPTTNIAGPSTDTQYF; cdr3_nt: TGTGCCAGCAGCCCCACTACTAACATAGCGGGCCCCTCCACAGATACGCAGTATTTT
d_call: TRBD1; v_call: TRBV28; j_call: TRBJ2-7; clone_size: .; cdr3_aa: CASSPGTGSSYEQYF; cdr3_nt: TGTGCCAGCAGTCCCGGGACAGGGTCCTCCTACGAGCAGTACTTC
d_call: .; v_call: TRBV18; j_call: TRBJ2-6; clone_size: .; cdr3_aa: CASSPRVGDGANVLTF; cdr3_nt: TGTGCCAGCTCACCAAGGGTCGGGGATGGGGCCAACGTCCTGACTTTC
d_call: .; v_call: TRBV28; j_call: TRBJ1-1; clone_size: once; cdr3_aa: CATEKMNTEAFF; cdr3_nt: TGTGCCACAGAGAAGATGAACACTGAAGCTTTCTTT
d_call: TRBD2; v_call: TRBV7-8; j_call: TRBJ2-1; clone_size: .; cdr3_aa: CASSLQGGRYNEQFF; cdr3_nt: TGTGCCAGCAGCTTACAGGGAGGGCGCTACAATGAGCAGTTCTTC
d_call: .; v_call: TRBV18; j_call: TRBJ2-1; clone_size: .; cdr3_aa: CASSPQRLGNEQFF; cdr3_nt: TGTGCCAGCTCACCCCAAAGACTCGGTAATGAGCAGTTCTTC
d_call: .; v_call: TRBV5-1; j_call: TRBJ1-2; clone_size: .; cdr3_aa: CASSSEGRASYYGYTF; cdr3_nt: TGCGCCAGCAGCTCGGAAGGGAGGGCCAGCTACTATGGCTACACCTTC
d_call: TRBD1; v_call: TRBV27; j_call: TRBJ2-4; clone_size: once; cdr3_aa: CASSSGTGRSKNIQYF; cdr3_nt: TGTGCCAGCAGCTCCGGGACAGGGCGAAGCAAAAACATTCAGTACTTC
d_call: .; v_call: TRBV5-6; j_call: TRBJ2-3; clone_size: .; cdr3_aa: CASSSRGTDTQYF; cdr3_nt: TGTGCCAGCAGCTCCCGAGGCACAGATACGCAGTATTTT
d_call: .; v_call: TRBV5-4; j_call: TRBJ2-3; clone_size: once; cdr3_aa: CASSLGGDTQYF; cdr3_nt: TGTGCCAGCAGCTTGGGGGGTGATACGCAGTATTTT
d_call: .; v_call: TRBV30; j_call: TRBJ1-5; clone_size: .; cdr3_aa: CAWSQGTNQPQHF; cdr3_nt: TGTGCCTGGAGTCAGGGGACGAATCAGCCCCAGCATTTT
d_call: .; v_call: TRBV5-1; j_call: TRBJ2-7; clone_size: .; cdr3_aa: CASSVDVGGQYF; cdr3_nt: TGCGCCAGCAGCGTGGATGTGGGTGGGCAGTACTTC
d_call: .; v_call: TRBV7-3; j_call: TRBJ2-2; clone_size: .; cdr3_aa: CASSSYPSNTGELFF; cdr3_nt: TGTGCCAGCAGCTCTTACCCCTCGAACACCGGGGAGCTGTTTTTT
d_call: .; v_call: TRBV9; j_call: TRBJ1-3; clone_size: .; cdr3_aa: CASSVGAGTGNTIYF; cdr3_nt: TGTGCCAGCAGCGTAGGAGCAGGGACTGGAAACACCATATATTTT
d_call: .; v_call: TRBV18; j_call: TRBJ2-5; clone_size: few; cdr3_aa: CASSRGALETQYF; cdr3_nt: TGTGCCAGCTCCCGCGGGGCACTGGAGACCCAGTACTTC
d_call: .; v_call: TRBV7-2; j_call: TRBJ2-1; clone_size: .; cdr3_aa: CASSFVPVLGSYNEQFF; cdr3_nt: TGTGCCAGCAGTTTCGTTCCGGTGCTGGGCTCCTACAATGAGCAGTTCTTC
d_call: TRBD2; v_call: TRBV19; j_call: TRBJ2-3; clone_size: .; cdr3_aa: CASRKAGGPPDTQYF; cdr3_nt: TGTGCCAGTAGGAAAGCGGGAGGGCCCCCAGATACGCAGTATTTT
d_call: .; v_call: TRBV7-2; j_call: TRBJ2-7; clone_size: .; cdr3_aa: CASSFRVFDYEQYF; cdr3_nt: TGTGCCAGCAGCTTCAGGGTGTTTGACTACGAGCAGTACTTC
d_call: .; v_call: TRBV6-2/TRBV6-3; j_call: TRBJ1-1; clone_size: .; cdr3_aa: CASSSDWAEAFF; cdr3_nt: TGTGCCAGCAGTTCCGACTGGGCTGAAGCTTTCTTT
d_call: TRBD1; v_call: TRBV5-4; j_call: TRBJ1-2; clone_size: .; cdr3_aa: CASSLRQGADGYTF; cdr3_nt: TGTGCCAGCAGCTTGAGGCAGGGGGCAGATGGCTACACCTTC
d_call: .; v_call: TRBV28; j_call: TRBJ1-5; clone_size: .; cdr3_aa: CASSGGNQPQHF; cdr3_nt: TGTGCCAGCTCCGGGGGGAATCAGCCCCAGCATTTT
d_call: TRBD2; v_call: TRBV7-2; j_call: TRBJ2-4; clone_size: .; cdr3_aa: CASSSQTSAGNIQYF; cdr3_nt: TGTGCCAGCAGCTCCCAGACTAGCGCGGGAAACATTCAGTACTTC
d_call: TRBD1; v_call: TRBV4-1; j_call: TRBJ2-7; clone_size: .; cdr3_aa: CASSQGGQGAYEQYF; cdr3_nt: TGCGCCAGCAGCCAAGGGGGTCAGGGGGCCTACGAGCAGTACTTC